Presented here are 7 T cell receptor beta chains from one specimen sequenced in a study of beta chain features in type 1 diabetes. The sequenced template was cDNA made from the entire isolated RNA. Repertoires were generated with immunoSEQ multiplex PCR, while TCRdb's copy carries only in-frame clones and drops some. The sample holds more than 300,000 clones, roughly 13% seen once. The specimen was naive CD4+ T cells from blood. These receptors originate from a man younger than 30 in good health.

Only a few counts were recorded for this clone. V and J are TRBV7-2 and TRBJ2-5; a weak D match, TRBD2 (6 bases). Germline-derived CDR1 and CDR2 are SGHTA and FQGNSA. V was cut by 3 bases and J by 0 bases, with 8 bases left in between. The CDR3 totals 14 residues. CDR3 nucleotides: TGTGCCAGCAGCTTGGTAGCGGACCAAGAGACCCAGTACTTC. Residues: CASSLVADQETQYF.

V usage is TRBV25-1 and J usage is TRBJ2-7, with D possibly matching TRBD1 (6 bases). The CDR3 covers 14 residues. Trimming took 2 bases from V and 3 from J, leaving 11 bases between them. The germline gives CDR1 MGHDK, CDR2 SYGVNS. CDR3 nucleotide sequence: TGTGCCAGCAGTGAAGGGGGCAGGGGCTACGAGCAGTACTTC. Translating it yields CASSEGGRGYEQYF.

This clone was found once. In nucleotides, the CDR3 is TGTGCCAGCTCACCGGACAGGCAGACCTACGAGCAGTACTTC. Amino acid sequence: CASSPDRQTYEQYF. The gene calls are TRBV18 and TRBJ2-7; 7 nucleotides agree with TRBD1. With 3 bases clipped from V and 2 bases from J, the junction kept 4 bases outside the gene matches. This CDR3 spans 14 amino acids. Germline CDR1 and CDR2: KGHSH and LQKENI.

This chain uses TRBV30 with TRBJ1-5; D not resolved. This CDR3 contains 13 residues. Deletions cut 1 base from V and 1 base from J, with 5 bases between. The germline CDR1 and CDR2 sequences are GTSNPN and SVGIG (reference sequence). CDR3 protein: CAWSDISNQPQHF. Here the CDR3 DNA reads TGTGCCTGGAGTGACATCAGCAATCAGCCCCAGCATTTT.

The rearrangement joins TRBV9 to TRBJ2-5, with 10 bases fitting TRBD2. CDR3 length: 15 residues. The germline V gene encodes CDR1 SGDLS and CDR2 YYNGEE. The trim removed 5 bases at V and 5 bases at J, leaving 9 bases unmatched. The CDR3 protein is CASSASGRAGETQYF. Written as DNA, the CDR3 is TGTGCCAGCAGTGCAAGCGGGAGGGCCGGGGAGACCCAGTACTTC.

This clone was seen a handful of times. The chain joins TRBV18 to TRBJ1-1, with 7 bases matching TRBD1. Trimming cost V 3 bases and J 0 bases; bases outside gene matches: 4. Germline V CDR1 and CDR2: KGHSH, LQKENI. This CDR3 contains 15 residues. The CDR3 sequence: CASSPGTVVNTEAFF. The CDR3, as DNA: TGTGCCAGCTCACCCGGGACAGTAGTGAACACTGAAGCTTTCTTT. The whole variable domain, remainder taken from reference TRBV18 and TRBJ1-1, is NAGVMQNPRHLVRRRGQEARLRCSPMKGHSHVYWYRQLPEEGLKFMVYLQKENIIDESGMPKERFSAEFPKEGPSILRIQQVVRGDSAAYFCASSPGTVVNTEAFFGQGTRLTVV.

This rearrangement joins TRBV11-3 to TRBJ2-1, with a tentative D call TRBD2 (5 bases). V lost 2 bases and J 3 bases, leaving 5 bases between the germline ends. The CDR3 is 13 residues long. CDR1 is SGHNT and CDR2 is YENEEA in the germline V gene. The CDR3 here is CASSLTSYNEQFF. CDR3 bases: TGTGCCAGCAGCTTAACTAGCTACAATGAGCAGTTCTTC.